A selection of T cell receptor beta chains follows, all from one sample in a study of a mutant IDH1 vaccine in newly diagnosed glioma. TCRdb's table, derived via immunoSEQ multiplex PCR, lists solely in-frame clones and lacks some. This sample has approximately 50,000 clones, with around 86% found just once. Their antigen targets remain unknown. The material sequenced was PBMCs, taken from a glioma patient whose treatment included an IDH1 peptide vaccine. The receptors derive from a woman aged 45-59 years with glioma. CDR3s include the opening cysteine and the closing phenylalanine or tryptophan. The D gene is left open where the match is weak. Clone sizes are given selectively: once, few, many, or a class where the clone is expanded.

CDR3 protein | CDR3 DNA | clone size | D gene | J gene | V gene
CASSSNLPDTSSTDTQYF | TGTGCCAGCAGCTCTAATCTTCCTGACACATCTAGCACAGATACGCAGTATTTT | NA | NA | TRBJ2-3 | TRBV7-9
CASDRANNEKLFF | TGTGCCAGCGACAGGGCAAATAATGAAAAACTGTTTTTT | NA | TRBD1 | TRBJ1-4 | TRBV6-1
CASSFGGSSTDTQYF | TGTGCCAGCAGCTTCGGCGGGAGTAGCACAGATACGCAGTATTTT | NA | TRBD2 | TRBJ2-3 | TRBV9
CAWSMYVRTGAPFSGNTIYF | TGTGCCTGGAGCATGTACGTCCGGACAGGGGCTCCCTTCTCTGGAAACACCATATATTTT | NA | TRBD1 | TRBJ1-3 | TRBV30
CASSLGQGSNQPQHF | TGCGCCAGCAGCTTGGGACAGGGGAGCAATCAGCCCCAGCATTTT | NA | TRBD1 | TRBJ1-5 | TRBV5-1
CASSLESYYNSPLHF | TGTGCCAGCAGCTTGGAATCCTACTATAATTCACCCCTCCACTTT | NA | NA | TRBJ1-6 | TRBV5-5
CASSLRGRVDIQYF | TGTGCCAGCAGTTTACGCGGGAGGGTCGACATTCAGTACTTC | NA | TRBD2 | TRBJ2-4 | TRBV28
CASSQEGTGWAEQYF | TGCGCCAGCAGCCAAGAAGGGACAGGGTGGGCCGAGCAGTACTTC | NA | TRBD1 | TRBJ2-7 | TRBV4-3
CASSRWAQGVEGETQYF | TGTGCCAGCAGCCGCTGGGCCCAGGGGGTAGAAGGAGAGACCCAGTACTTC | NA | TRBD1 | TRBJ2-5 | TRBV5-8
CASSLSPSGTGRETQYF | TGCGCCAGCAGCTTGTCCCCTTCCGGGACAGGGAGAGAGACCCAGTACTTC | NA | TRBD1 | TRBJ2-5 | TRBV5-1
CASSDRGGDTGELFF | TGTGCCAGCAGTGACCGGGGGGGTGACACCGGGGAGCTGTTTTTT | few | TRBD2 | TRBJ2-2 | TRBV6-4
CASSLTGYDNEQFF | TGTGCCAGCAGCTTAACGGGGTATGACAATGAGCAGTTCTTC | NA | NA | TRBJ2-1 | TRBV7-9
CASSQDRGEQYF | TGCGCCAGCAGCCAAGATAGGGGCGAGCAGTACTTC | once | NA | TRBJ2-7 | TRBV4-1
CASSVEAALSSYNEQFF | TGTGCCAGCAGCGTAGAGGCGGCTCTGAGCTCCTACAATGAGCAGTTCTTC | NA | NA | TRBJ2-1 | TRBV9
CASSPTGPNQPQHF | TGCGCCAGCAGCCCAACAGGGCCCAATCAGCCCCAGCATTTT | NA | NA | TRBJ1-5 | TRBV5-1
CASSIRGSVYGYTF | TGTGCCAGTAGTATAAGGGGTTCTGTCTATGGCTACACCTTC | NA | NA | TRBJ1-2 | TRBV19
CASSEVETGTGTGELFF | TGTGCCAGCAGTGAAGTGGAAACAGGGACGGGCACCGGGGAGCTGTTTTTT | NA | NA | TRBJ2-2 | TRBV6-1
CASRKVAGGEQYF | TGTGCCAGCAGAAAAGTTGCAGGAGGCGAGCAGTACTTC | NA | NA | TRBJ2-7 | TRBV6-1
CASSGRTGYEQYF | TGCGCCAGCAGCGGTCGGACAGGTTACGAGCAGTACTTC | NA | TRBD1 | TRBJ2-7 | TRBV5-1
CASSVGGLGADTQYF | TGTGCCAGCAGCGTCGGAGGGTTGGGGGCAGATACGCAGTATTTT | NA | NA | TRBJ2-3 | TRBV9
CASSPVPTSGKYEQYF | TGCGCCAGCAGCCCCGTCCCTACTAGCGGAAAATACGAGCAGTACTTC | NA | TRBD2 | TRBJ2-7 | TRBV5-1
CASSVVDGGEAFF | TGTGCCAGCAGCGTAGTCGATGGCGGAGAAGCTTTCTTT | NA | NA | TRBJ1-1 | TRBV9
CAISGTGWMTEAFF | TGTGCCATCAGTGGTACAGGGTGGATGACTGAAGCTTTCTTT | NA | NA | TRBJ1-1 | TRBV10-3
CASSLGHSIDQPQHF | TGCGCCAGCAGCTTGGGACATTCTATCGATCAGCCCCAGCATTTT | NA | NA | TRBJ1-5 | TRBV5-1
CASSPGGGVDEQYF | TGTGCCAGTAGTCCTGGGGGGGGTGTTGACGAGCAGTACTTC | NA | TRBD2 | TRBJ2-7 | TRBV19
CAISEEGTSATDTQYF | TGTGCCATCAGTGAGGAAGGGACTAGCGCCACAGATACGCAGTATTTT | NA | TRBD2 | TRBJ2-3 | TRBV10-3
CAITPGWRGDTQYF | TGTGCCATCACTCCGGGGTGGAGGGGAGATACGCAGTATTTT | NA | NA | TRBJ2-3 | TRBV10-3
CASSKVTSGGESSYEQYF | TGTGCCAGCAGCAAAGTTACTAGCGGGGGGGAAAGCTCCTACGAGCAGTACTTC | NA | NA | TRBJ2-7 | TRBV21-1
CASSLRNARGSTEAFF | TGTGCCAGCAGCTTAAGAAACGCCAGGGGAAGTACTGAAGCTTTCTTT | NA | NA | TRBJ1-1 | TRBV7-2